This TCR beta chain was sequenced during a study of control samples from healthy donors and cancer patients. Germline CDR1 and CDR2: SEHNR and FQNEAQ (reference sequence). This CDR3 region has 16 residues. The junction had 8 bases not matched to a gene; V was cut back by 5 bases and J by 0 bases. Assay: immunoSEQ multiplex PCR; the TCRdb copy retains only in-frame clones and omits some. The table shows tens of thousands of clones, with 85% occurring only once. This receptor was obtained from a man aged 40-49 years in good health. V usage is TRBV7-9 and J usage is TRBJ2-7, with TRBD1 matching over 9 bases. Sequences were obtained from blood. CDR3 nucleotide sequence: TGTGCCAGCAGCCCCGGACAGGGGACAGGCTCCTACGAGCAGTACTTC. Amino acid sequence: CASSPGQGTGSYEQYF.